This T cell receptor beta chain is drawn from a study of radiation and T cells in renal cell carcinoma. Findings of the study overall: From baseline, blood top tumor clonotypes peaked at 2 weeks post-radiation.

Trimming left V 6 bases short and J 5 bases short, with 4 bases between. Germline values: CDR1 MGHDK, CDR2 SYGVNS. The CDR3 is 11 residues long. Profiling relied on immunoSEQ multiplex PCR, and the TCRdb table lists in-frame clones only, not all of them. The data contain around 130,000 clones, approximately 90% of them singletons. For this clone: The antigen remains unidentified.

Time point of the sample: blood 2 weeks post-SBRT. Regarding treatment: 15 Gy SBRT to primary tumor, nephrectomy 4 weeks later. The patient's renal cell carcinoma had clear cell pathology. The chain has TRBV25-1 and TRBJ2-2, with D uncertain. Sequences were derived from blood, sampled from a patient whose treatment included radiotherapy and nephrectomy. This clonotype was sampled from a woman aged 70-85 years with renal cell carcinoma. The CDR3 region has the DNA TGTGCCAGCAGAGATACCGGGGAGCTGTTTTTT. It specifies CASRDTGELFF.